Below are 6 T cell receptor beta chains sequenced from a single sample in a study of T cell responses to AZD1222 COVID-19 vaccine. The method was immunoSEQ multiplex PCR; TCRdb's version includes in-frame clones alone and lacks a portion of them. The sample includes approximately 92,000 clones, about 85% of them seen just once. The sequenced sample was peripheral blood, obtained on day 0 of AZD1222 vaccination. These receptors all stem from an adult in good health.

This chain links TRBV3-1 (or the pseudogene TRBV3-2) with TRBJ1-3, with 8 nucleotides matching TRBD1. The germline gives CDR1 LGHDT, CDR2 YNNKEL (reference sequence). Unmatched junction bases numbered 3, after V lost 4 bases and J lost 1 base. The CDR3 has 15 residues. CDR3 protein: CASSPRGPSGNTIYF. In DNA, the CDR3 is TGTGCCAGCAGCCCCAGGGGGCCATCTGGAAACACCATATATTTT.

The chain combines TRBV18 with TRBJ2-2; D is tentatively TRBD1 or TRBD2 (5 bases each). Germline values: CDR1 KGHSH, CDR2 LQKENI. The CDR3 loop spans 16 amino acids. Trimming removed 5 bases from V and 5 bases from J, with 18 bases in between. The DNA of the CDR3 is TGTGCCAGCTCAGCGACCGGGACGATCGCGACCGGGGAGCTGTTTTTT. Its translation: CASSATGTIATGELFF.

The V call is TRBV18, the J call TRBJ1-1, with D maybe TRBD1 (6 bases). Germline V gene sequence: CDR1 KGHSH, CDR2 LQKENI. V lost 6 bases and J lost 2, with 13 bases in between. There are 14 residues in the CDR3. The CDR3 DNA follows: TGTGCCAGCTCCCCGTGGACAGAAAACACTGAAGCTTTCTTT. Protein: CASSPWTENTEAFF.

This clone appeared once. The gene calls are TRBV20-1 and TRBJ1-5; D gene unclear. The CDR3 consists of 16 residues. The germline V gene has CDR1 DFQATT and CDR2 SNEGSKA (reference sequence). V was cut by 3 bases and J by 3 bases, with 18 bases left in between. This CDR3 is CSASSGAISLNQPQHF. In nucleotides, the CDR3 is TGCAGTGCTAGTTCTGGTGCTATTTCACTCAATCAGCCCCAGCATTTT.

This clone has a single count. This chain joins TRBV3-1 (or the pseudogene TRBV3-2) and TRBJ2-3, with D perhaps assigned TRBD1 or TRBD2 (5 bases each). V was cut by 4 bases and J by 8 bases, with 13 bases left in between. The germline gives CDR1 LGHDT, CDR2 YNNKEL (reference sequence). The length of the CDR3 is 13 residues. CDR3 DNA: TGTGCCAGCAGCCCCGATTTGAGGGGTACGCAGTATTTT. Translating gives CASSPDLRGTQYF.

This chain connects TRBV19 to TRBJ1-1; D is ambiguous. The V gene lost 6 bases and the J gene lost 11 bases, with 22 bases spanning the gap. The germline gives CDR1 LNHDA, CDR2 SQIVND (reference sequence). The CDR3 has 14 amino acids. Here the CDR3 reads CASSPSHTNRRAFF. The CDR3 DNA reads TGTGCCAGTAGCCCCTCCCACACGAACCGACGGGCTTTCTTT.